A selection of T cell receptor beta chains follows, all from one sample in a study of blood T cell repertoires in COVID-19. TCRdb keeps only in-frame clones here, not all; method: immunoSEQ multiplex PCR. Among some 150,000 clones listed, roughly 85% were seen once. The source material was peripheral blood. Every receptor here comes from a woman aged 55-69 years with COVID-19, enrolled during active disease. Each CDR3 is given with its conserved first and last residue. A D gene is named only where the DNA matches it firmly. Size tells how often a clone was seen (once, few, many) or the class of an expanded clone, and some rows leave it out.

NA	NA	TRBJ1-2	TRBV29-1	CSEFRENDYGYTF	TGCAGCGAATTTAGAGAAAACGACTATGGCTACACCTTC
NA	once	TRBJ2-7	TRBV27	CASSSPSAGSYEQYF	TGTGCCAGCAGTTCCCCTTCGGCAGGGTCCTACGAGCAGTACTTC
NA	NA	TRBJ1-4	TRBV6-6	CASSYRGAKEKLFF	TGTGCCAGCAGTTATCGGGGGGCAAAGGAAAAACTGTTTTTT
TRBD1	NA	TRBJ2-7	TRBV5-4	CASSLGQGAYEQYF	TGTGCCAGCAGCTTGGGGCAGGGGGCCTACGAGCAGTACTTC
TRBD2	NA	TRBJ2-7	TRBV27	CASSWAGGSYEQYF	TGTGCCAGCAGTTGGGCGGGGGGCTCCTACGAGCAGTACTTC
TRBD2	NA	TRBJ2-5	TRBV3-1/TRBV3-2	CASSQASGGGETQYF	TGTGCCAGCAGCCAAGCCAGCGGGGGGGGAGAGACCCAGTACTTC
NA	NA	TRBJ1-1	TRBV7-6	CASSEGWRAFF	TGTGCCAGCAGCGAGGGTTGGAGAGCTTTCTTT
NA	few	TRBJ1-1	TRBV11-1	CASSSRRGGENTEAFF	TGTGCCAGCAGCTCCCGCCGTGGCGGGGAGAACACTGAAGCTTTCTTT
NA	NA	TRBJ1-5	TRBV19	CASTYSNQPQHF	TGTGCCAGTACCTATAGCAATCAGCCCCAGCATTTT
TRBD1	NA	TRBJ1-1	TRBV5-5	CASSLWWPTGTMNTEAFF	TGTGCCAGCAGCTTGTGGTGGCCGACAGGGACCATGAACACTGAAGCTTTCTTT
TRBD1	NA	TRBJ2-3	TRBV30	CAWNARDRGRGGTDTQYF	TGTGCCTGGAACGCAAGAGACAGGGGGCGGGGGGGCACAGATACGCAGTATTTT
TRBD1	NA	TRBJ2-7	TRBV6-5	CASSRQGRSAYEQYF	TGTGCCAGCAGTCGACAGGGCAGAAGCGCCTACGAGCAGTACTTC
NA	NA	TRBJ2-1	TRBV11-2	CASSLGNGKYNEQFF	TGTGCCAGCAGCTTAGGCAACGGGAAATACAATGAGCAGTTCTTC
NA	NA	TRBJ2-3	TRBV2	CASSVGQGGYF	TGTGCCAGCAGTGTCGGTCAAGGGGGGTATTTT
NA	NA	TRBJ1-6	TRBV2	CASSEQGTTSPLHF	TGTGCCAGCAGTGAGCAGGGAACTACTTCACCCCTCCACTTT
TRBD2	NA	TRBJ2-7	TRBV11-2	CASSATSGGSEQYF	TGTGCCAGCAGTGCGACTAGCGGGGGCTCCGAGCAGTACTTC
NA	NA	TRBJ2-2	TRBV9	CASSVRQPQNTGELFF	TGTGCCAGCAGCGTTCGACAACCCCAGAATACCGGGGAGCTGTTTTTT
NA	NA	TRBJ1-5	TRBV29-1	CSVAGESNQPQHF	TGCAGCGTGGCAGGGGAGAGCAATCAGCCCCAGCATTTT
NA	few	TRBJ2-7	TRBV6-5	CASSQLGFYEQYF	TGTGCCAGCAGCCAACTCGGGTTTTACGAGCAGTACTTC
TRBD1	few	TRBJ1-5	TRBV18	CASSPGQGRNQPQHF	TGTGCCAGCTCACCAGGACAGGGTCGCAATCAGCCCCAGCATTTT
NA	once	TRBJ1-1	TRBV19	CASGRTATEAFF	TGTGCCAGTGGGCGGACAGCCACTGAAGCTTTCTTT
TRBD1	NA	TRBJ1-2	TRBV5-4	CASSFGQGASYGYTF	TGTGCCAGCAGCTTCGGACAGGGGGCGAGCTATGGCTACACCTTC